This record covers a single T cell receptor beta chain. Its antigen is unidentified. This entry belongs to a study of immune cell composition in non-small cell lung cancer. Study overall: Tumours were mainly lung adenocarcinoma or squamous cell carcinoma. Study conclusions and caveats: 75% of squamous and roughly 34% of adenocarcinoma cases had tumour-associated clones >0.5%. Tumour TCR-beta clonality was not significantly tied to smoking pack-years. Lung adenocarcinomas had lower top 10 clone scores and clonality than squamous tumours.

The CDR3 runs to 15 residues. Germline CDR1 and CDR2: LGHNA and YSLEER. The ends were cut back, 5 bases at V and 3 bases at J, with 14 bases in the middle. Clones were sequenced by immunoSEQ multiplex PCR, and TCRdb holds only the in-frame ones, with some missing. The table has some 3,900 clones, 79% seen once. The sample comprised lung tumor tissue. This chain uses TRBV4-3 with TRBJ2-1; D remains unclear. The sequence was collected from a human donor with non-small cell lung cancer. The CDR3 here is CASSGTWRNYNEQFF. The CDR3 DNA follows: TGCGCCAGCAGCGGCACTTGGCGGAACTACAATGAGCAGTTCTTC.